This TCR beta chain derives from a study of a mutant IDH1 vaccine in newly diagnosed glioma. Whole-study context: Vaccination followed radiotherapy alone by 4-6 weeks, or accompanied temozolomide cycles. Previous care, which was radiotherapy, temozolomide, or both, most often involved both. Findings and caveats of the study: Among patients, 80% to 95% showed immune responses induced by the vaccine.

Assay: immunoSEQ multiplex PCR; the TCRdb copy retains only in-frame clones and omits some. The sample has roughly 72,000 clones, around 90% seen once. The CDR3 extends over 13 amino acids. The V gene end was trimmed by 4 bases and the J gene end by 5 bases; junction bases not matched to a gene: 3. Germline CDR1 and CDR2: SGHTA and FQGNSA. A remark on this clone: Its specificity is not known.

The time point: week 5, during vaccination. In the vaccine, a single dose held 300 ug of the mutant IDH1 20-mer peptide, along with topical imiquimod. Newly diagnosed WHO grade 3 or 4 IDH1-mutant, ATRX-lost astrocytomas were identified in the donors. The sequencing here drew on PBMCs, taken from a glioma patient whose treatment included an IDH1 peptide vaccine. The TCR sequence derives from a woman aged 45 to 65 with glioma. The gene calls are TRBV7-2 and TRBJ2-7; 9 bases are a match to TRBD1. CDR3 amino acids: CASSYRGHHEQYF. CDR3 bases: TGTGCCAGCAGCTACAGGGGGCATCACGAGCAGTACTTC.